These 26 T cell receptor beta chains were all obtained from the same sample, sequenced in a study of T cell repertoires in cytomegalovirus infection. Antigen specificity for these receptors is unknown. TCRdb re-called the reads through MiXCR, storing one row per CDR3 protein. The table records 700,000 to 900,000 distinct CDR3 sequences, under 35% of them present only once. The sequencing here drew on cultured CD8+ T cells from PBMCs, taken from culture after CMV antigen stimulation. Receptors were obtained from a human donor in good health (CMV status not recorded). Some clones in this sample may be carry-over from other donors' samples.

J is TRBJ1-1 and V is TRBV6-1; 8 bases align to TRBD1. V shed 1 base and J 8 bases; nucleotides not matched to a gene: 3. The germline CDR1 and CDR2 sequences are MNHNS and SASEGT. The CDR3 length is 13 residues. CDR3 protein: CASSEERQGEAFF. The DNA of the CDR3 is TGTGCCAGCAGTGAAGAACGACAGGGGGAAGCTTTCTTT.

The chain links TRBV9 to TRBJ1-4; 8 positions agree with TRBD1. This CDR3 is built from 16 residues. The junction had 12 bases not matched to a gene; V was cut back by 4 bases and J by 7 bases. Germline CDR1 is SGDLS and CDR2 is YYNGEE. CDR3 protein: CASSPSGGQGGEKLFF. In nucleotides, the CDR3 is TGTGCCAGCAGCCCCAGTGGTGGACAGGGCGGTGAAAAACTGTTTTTT.

This clonotype was observed at least ten times. The genes are TRBV7-2 and TRBJ2-7; no definite D call. V was shortened by 0 bases and J by 1 base, with 7 bases between the two germline ends. There are 14 residues in the CDR3. Germline V gives CDR1 SGHTA, CDR2 FQGNSA. CDR3 sequence: CASSLAAGSYEQYV. DNA of the CDR3: TGTGCCAGCAGCTTAGCGGCCGGTTCCTACGAGCAGTACGTC.

The chain carries TRBV6-8 and TRBJ1-1; D unclear. Germline V gene sequence: CDR1 MNHGY, CDR2 SAAAGT. CDR3 size: 11 residues. Trimming stripped 10 bases from V and 4 bases from J, with 10 bases between. The CDR3 nucleotides are TGTGCCACAGTGGTTGGCACTGAAGCTTTCTTT. This translates into CATVVGTEAFF.

This clonotype was detected ten times or more. This rearrangement joins TRBV7-8 to TRBJ2-1, with a possible D match to TRBD1 (8 bases). V was trimmed by 5 bases and J by 4 bases, leaving 15 bases between them. Germline-derived CDR1 and CDR2 are SGHVS and FQNEAQ. The CDR3 runs to 15 residues. The CDR3 region is CASSLTGGEYNEQFF. In nucleotides, the CDR3 is TGTGCCAGCAGCCTTACAGGGGGGGAATACAATGAGCAGTTCTTC.

V usage is TRBV9 and J usage is TRBJ1-1, with unresolved D. This CDR3 is built from 16 residues. Germline V gene lookup returns CDR1 SGDLS and CDR2 YYNGEE. V was shortened by 2 bases and J by 7 bases, with 21 bases between the two germline ends. The CDR3 loop reads CASSVPPSLRHLEAFF. DNA of the CDR3: TGTGCCAGCAGCGTCCCGCCATCTCTTCGACACCTTGAAGCTTTCTTT. Together with reference TRBV9 and TRBJ1-1, the CDR3 gives the full variable domain: DSGVTQTPKHLITATGQRVTLRCSPRSGDLSVYWYQQSLDQGLQFLIQYYNGEERAKGNILERFSAQQFPDLHSELNLSSLELGDSALYFCASSVPPSLRHLEAFFGQGTRLTVV.

This chain links TRBV19 with TRBJ1-6; 8 bases map to TRBD1. The CDR3 loop spans 15 amino acids. Germline trimming cut 3 bases from V and 10 bases from J; bases unmatched to any gene: 8. Germline V gives CDR1 LNHDA, CDR2 SQIVND (reference sequence). DNA of the CDR3: TGTGCCAGTAGTATTCGGGCAGGGGGCGGGTCACCCCTCCACTTT. As protein: CASSIRAGGGSPLHF.

This clonotype showed up just a few times. The V gene is TRBV7-9, the J gene TRBJ2-5, with D tentatively TRBD1 (6 bases). The CDR3 spans 13 residues. V lost 5 bases and J lost 7, with 14 bases in between. CDR1 is SEHNR, CDR2 FQNEAQ, per germline (reference sequence). CDR3 protein: CASSPRGNATQYF. Written as DNA, the CDR3 is TGTGCCAGCAGCCCCAGGGGAAATGCGACCCAGTACTTC.

This clonotype appeared many times. Germline and junction disagree at one end, which may indicate a read error. The chain couples TRBV7-7 to TRBJ2-1; TRBD2 agrees at 13 bases. Germline CDR1 and CDR2: SSHAT and FNYEAQ (reference sequence). The CDR3 is 15 residues long. The CDR3 loop is CASSPGLAGWYEQFF. The CDR3 coding sequence is TGTGCTAGCAGCCCGGGACTAGCGGGGTGGTATGAGCAGTTCTTC.

Turning to this clonotype: Given the absence of the conserved phenylalanine or tryptophan at the CDR3 end, a read error is likely. The chain links TRBV7-6 to TRBJ1-1; 10 nucleotides agree with TRBD1. CDR3 length equals 15 residues. Per germline, CDR1 SGHVS and CDR2 FNYEAQ. V lost 3 bases, J lost 8 bases, and 9 bases stayed unmatched. This CDR3 is CASSFRDRGILEAFY. DNA of the CDR3: TGTGCCAGCAGCTTCCGGGACAGGGGCATCTTAGAAGCTTTCTAT.

V usage is TRBV19 and J usage is TRBJ2-1, with D possibly matching TRBD2 (5 bases). V lost 4 bases, J lost 8 bases, and 15 bases lay in between. There are 14 residues in the CDR3. Germline CDR1 and CDR2: LNHDA and SQIVND (reference sequence). CDR3 loop: CASSNGLGSDEQFF. In DNA, the CDR3 is TGTGCCAGTAGTAACGGACTGGGGAGCGATGAGCAGTTCTTC.

This clonotype has a handful of counts. This sequence joins TRBV12-3 or TRBV12-4 and TRBJ1-6; D ambiguous. This CDR3 comprises 15 residues. V was clipped by 5 bases and J by 10 bases, with 18 bases between them. Written as DNA, the CDR3 is TGTGCCAGCAGTGTTTCAGGACTGGGAAACTCACCCCTCCACTTT. Translated: CASSVSGLGNSPLHF.

This rearrangement joins TRBV20-1 to TRBJ1-5; a weak D match, TRBD1 (5 bases). The germline V and J ends were trimmed by 1 base and 4 bases, with 11 bases remaining between them. CDR3 length equals 14 residues. In germline, CDR1 is DFQATT, CDR2 SNEGSKA (reference sequence). The CDR3, as DNA: TGCAGTGCTAGAGCGGGGACGGGGAATCAGCCCCAGCATTTT. This codes for CSARAGTGNQPQHF.

The CDR3: CASSRFPGNGGEKLFF. The CDR3 DNA is TGTGCCAGCAGTCGTTTCCCGGGCAACGGGGGTGAAAAACTGTTTTTT. The V call is TRBV12-3 or TRBV12-4, the J call TRBJ1-4; D possibly corresponds to TRBD1 (5 bases). The CDR3 totals 16 residues. Trimming removed 5 bases at V and 7 bases at J, with 20 bases between.

This chain links TRBV12-3 or TRBV12-4 with TRBJ1-5, with D unclear. CDR3 length: 15 amino acids. V was cut by 4 bases and J by 4 bases, with 14 bases left in between. The CDR3 DNA sequence: TGTGCCAGCAGTTCTCGACTCGGAGGGAATCAGCCCCAGCATTTT. Translated: CASSSRLGGNQPQHF.

Only a few counts were recorded for this clonotype. The chain recombines TRBV12-3 or TRBV12-4 with TRBJ1-1, with D possibly TRBD1 on 5 matching bases. CDR3 length: 14 residues. V lost 0 bases and J lost 4, with 9 bases in between. The CDR3 loop is CASSLAGPGTEAFF. The CDR3 DNA reads as TGTGCCAGCAGTTTAGCGGGGCCTGGCACTGAAGCTTTCTTT.

Worth noting for this clonotype: Relative to the germline gene, one junction end is altered; a read error may explain this. This sequence joins TRBV7-7 and TRBJ2-1; 7 nucleotides agree with TRBD1. The CDR3 spans 14 residues. Germline CDR1 reads SSHAT; CDR2 reads FNYEAQ (reference sequence). The DNA for the CDR3 is TGTGCTAGCAGCGCCGACAGGGCTCCCAATGAGCAGTTCTTC. Amino acids: CASSADRAPNEQFF.

This clonotype was picked up a small number of times. The chain links TRBV29-1 to TRBJ2-5; 10 bases are shared with TRBD2. Trimming cost V 1 base and J 1 base; bases outside gene matches: 6. Germline V gene sequence: CDR1 SQVTM, CDR2 ANQGSEA. The CDR3 runs to 16 residues. CDR3 residues: CSVEGLAGATQETQYF. DNA of the CDR3: TGCAGCGTTGAAGGGCTAGCGGGGGCAACCCAAGAGACCCAGTACTTC. Using reference TRBV29-1 and TRBJ2-5 for the parts outside the CDR3, the full variable domain is SAVISQKPSRDICQRGTSLTIQCQVDSQVTMMFWYRQQPGQSLTLIATANQGSEATYESGFVIDKFPISRPNLTFSTLTVSNMSPEDSSIYLCSVEGLAGATQETQYFGPGTRLLVL.

The chain joins TRBV20-1 to TRBJ1-3; D is undetermined. Trimming took 3 bases from V and 0 from J, leaving 15 bases between them. CDR1 DFQATT and CDR2 SNEGSKA come from the germline V gene (reference sequence). This CDR3 contains 16 residues. The CDR3 DNA follows: TGCAGTGCTAGTCCGAACCCCCGAAGCTCTGGAAACACCATATATTTT. Protein: CSASPNPRSSGNTIYF.

V and J are TRBV9 and TRBJ2-1; TRBD2 matches at 7 bases. The CDR3 runs 14 residues. Germline lookup yields CDR1 SGDLS and CDR2 YYNGEE. The V and J ends lost 4 bases and 7 bases, in that order; junction bases with no gene match: 8. CDR3 nucleotide sequence: TGTGCCAGCAGCCCCCGGGGGGAGATAAATGAGCAGTTCTTC. Translated: CASSPRGEINEQFF.

The sample holds many counts of this clonotype. The chain recombines TRBV27 with TRBJ2-1; no reliable D call. Germline values: CDR1 MNHEY, CDR2 SMNVEV (reference sequence). V was trimmed by 6 bases and J by 4 bases, leaving 10 bases between them. The CDR3 covers 13 residues. CDR3 nucleotides: TGTGCCAGCAGCCTCTCTGCGTACAATGAGCAGTTCTTC. It is translated as CASSLSAYNEQFF.

In its sample, this clonotype was seen a few times. V gene TRBV7-2 combines with J gene TRBJ1-3, with D unclear. Germline CDR1 SGHTA, CDR2 FQGNSA. CDR3 length equals 17 residues. V lost 4 bases, J lost 0 bases, and 16 bases lay in between. CDR3 nucleotide sequence: TGTGCCAGCAGCTCCTTTAAGGCTTCGGTCTCTGGAAACACCATATATTTT. Protein: CASSSFKASVSGNTIYF.

V is TRBV7-3 and J is TRBJ2-6; 8 bases are a match to TRBD1. J lost 4 bases, V lost 3 bases, and 8 bases had no gene match. Germline CDR1 SGHTA, CDR2 FQGTGA. The CDR3 covers 17 residues. In DNA form, the CDR3 reads TGTGCCAGCAGCTTGGGACAGGAGTTCGCGGGGGCCAACGTCCTGACTTTC. It encodes CASSLGQEFAGANVLTF.

This clonotype was seen a handful of times. The chain couples TRBV6-2 or TRBV6-3 to TRBJ2-5; no definite D call. Germline loops: CDR1 MNHEY, CDR2 SVGEGT. This CDR3 has 14 residues. V was cut by 0 bases and J by 1 base, with 6 bases left in between. In DNA, the CDR3 is TGTGCCAGCAGTTACTCAAGGAGCCAAGAGACCCAGTACTTC. The encoded protein is CASSYSRSQETQYF.

The chain employs TRBV28 and TRBJ2-5; a weak D match, TRBD1 (6 bases). V lost 10 bases and J lost 5, with 20 bases in between. Germline loops: CDR1 MDHEN, CDR2 SYDVKM. The CDR3 contains 14 residues. CDR3 DNA: TGTGCCACCGCAATAACAGGGCGAAGGGAGACCCAGTACTTC. It specifies CATAITGRRETQYF.

The chain is built from TRBV7-2 and TRBJ2-7; a weak D match, TRBD1 (6 bases). The CDR3 is made up of 14 amino acids. Trimming removed 1 base from V and 4 bases from J, with 11 bases in between. Germline V gene data show CDR1 as SGHTA and CDR2 as FQGNSA. CDR3 in amino acids: CASSLDGTTYEQYV. DNA of the CDR3: TGTGCCAGCAGCTTAGATGGGACAACTTACGAGCAGTACGTC.